A single sample gave rise to the 25 T cell receptor beta chains below, sequenced in a study of technical replicates of blood from a few donors. The protocol was immunoSEQ multiplex PCR, while the TCRdb copy is restricted to in-frame clones and leaves out a portion. The sample has under 75,000 clones; roughly 92% are singletons. Material: PBMCs. The receptors derive from a human donor in good health. Some clones in this sample may be carry-over from other donors' samples.

J is TRBJ2-7 and V is TRBV4-2; the D gene is possibly TRBD2 (6 bases). Looked up from germline, CDR1 is LGHNA and CDR2 is YNFKEQ. The CDR3 has 17 residues. Trimming took off 0 bases at V and 2 bases at J, with 17 bases between the two ends. The CDR3 sequence: CASSQDLRRGSTYEQYF. As DNA, the CDR3 is TGTGCCAGCAGCCAAGATCTTAGGCGGGGTTCCACCTACGAGCAGTACTTC.

This clone was seen once. V usage is TRBV29-1 and J usage is TRBJ1-1; D gene uncertain. This CDR3 region has 12 residues. Germline CDR1 is SQVTM and CDR2 is ANQGSEA. V was trimmed by 4 bases and J by 4 bases, leaving 10 bases between them. The CDR3 spells CSVGAIGTEAFF. The CDR3 DNA is TGCAGCGTTGGGGCCATCGGCACTGAAGCTTTCTTT. Variable domain in full (rest from reference TRBV29-1 and TRBJ1-1): SAVISQKPSRDICQRGTSLTIQCQVDSQVTMMFWYRQQPGQSLTLIATANQGSEATYESGFVIDKFPISRPNLTFSTLTVSNMSPEDSSIYLCSVGAIGTEAFFGQGTRLTVV.

Only one count was recorded for this clone. CDR3 region: CASSLGSLGASFRDTQYF. The CDR3 coding sequence is TGTGCCAGCAGCTTGGGAAGTCTGGGGGCCAGTTTTAGAGATACGCAGTATTTT. The chain combines TRBV5-8 with TRBJ2-3, with a possible D match to TRBD1 (6 bases). CDR1 is SGHTS and CDR2 is YDEGEE in the germline V gene. V lost 0 bases to trimming and J lost 5 bases, with 22 bases between them. The CDR3 extends over 18 amino acids.

This clone was observed a single time. The chain is built from TRBV2 and TRBJ2-5; TRBD2 agrees at 9 bases. CDR1 and CDR2 (germline): SNHLY, FYNNEI. This CDR3 is built from 16 residues. Trimming cost V 2 bases and J 3 bases; bases outside gene matches: 7. Here the CDR3 reads CASSEKVAGGKETQYF. Here the CDR3 DNA reads TGTGCCAGCAGTGAAAAGGTGGCGGGGGGGAAAGAGACCCAGTACTTC.

The chain couples TRBV7-2 to TRBJ2-7, with TRBD2 matching 9 bases. The V and J ends lost 5 bases and 4 bases, in that order; junction bases with no gene match: 18. This CDR3 spans 18 amino acids. The germline V gene encodes CDR1 SGHTA and CDR2 FQGNSA. The CDR3 DNA is TGTGCCAGCAGCGCCCATGCCCCTTTAGCGGGGGTCGATTACGAGCAGTACTTC. Protein: CASSAHAPLAGVDYEQYF. Using reference TRBV7-2 and TRBJ2-7 for the parts outside the CDR3, the full variable domain is GAGVSQSPSNKVTEKGKDVELRCDPISGHTALYWYRQSLGQGLEFLIYFQGNSAPDKSGLPSDRFSAERTGGSVSTLTIQRTQQEDSAVYLCASSAHAPLAGVDYEQYFGPGTRLTVT.

This rearrangement joins TRBV7-3 to TRBJ2-1; 9 bases agree with TRBD2. The germline V gene has CDR1 SGHTA and CDR2 FQGTGA. V gave up 6 bases and J gave up 8 bases; unmatched junction bases: 17. The CDR3 has 17 residues. In DNA form, the CDR3 reads TGTGCCAGCAGACCCGGTCCAGGCGGGAGGGAGGGCGATGAGCAGTTCTTC. This sequence encodes CASRPGPGGREGDEQFF. Full variable domain (missing parts from reference TRBV7-3 and TRBJ2-1): GAGVSQTPSNKVTEKGKYVELRCDPISGHTALYWYRQSLGQGPEFLIYFQGTGAADDSGLPNDRFFAVRPEGSVSTLKIQRTERGDSAVYLCASRPGPGGREGDEQFFGPGTRLTVL.

CDR3 amino acids: CASSSSGTQGYEQYF. Written as DNA, the CDR3 is TGTGCCAGCAGCTCTAGCGGGACGCAGGGGTACGAGCAGTACTTC. This chain joins TRBV7-2 and TRBJ2-7, with 9 positions matching TRBD2. After removal of 4 bases from V and 4 bases from J, the junction contained 8 bases not matched to a gene. Germline CDR1 and CDR2: SGHTA and FQGNSA. The length of the CDR3 is 15 residues.

The rearrangement uses TRBV4-2 and TRBJ2-1; D is perhaps TRBD2 (6 bases). The ends were cut back, 1 base at V and 0 bases at J, with 13 bases in the middle. The germline V gene encodes CDR1 LGHNA and CDR2 YNFKEQ. The CDR3 extends over 17 amino acids. The CDR3 region has the DNA TGTGCCAGCAGCCAAGTTCGTGGGGGGACCTCCTACAATGAGCAGTTCTTC. Amino acid sequence: CASSQVRGGTSYNEQFF.

This clone has a single count. The J gene is TRBJ1-1, the V gene TRBV18, with unresolved D. CDR1 is KGHSH, CDR2 LQKENI, per germline. Trimming removed 2 bases from V and 10 bases from J, with 8 bases in between. The CDR3 is 11 amino acids. CDR3 coding DNA: TGTGCCAGCTCACCAGGGGAGGTAGCTTTCTTT. Amino acid sequence: CASSPGEVAFF.

The V call is TRBV4-2, the J call TRBJ2-1; D might be TRBD2 (6 bases). The germline V and J ends were trimmed by 0 bases and 0 bases, with 18 bases remaining between them. This CDR3 is built from 19 residues. Looked up from germline, CDR1 is LGHNA and CDR2 is YNFKEQ. CDR3 sequence reads: CASSQDSRAGSGSYNEQFF. As DNA, the CDR3 is TGTGCCAGCAGCCAAGACAGTCGAGCCGGGAGCGGCTCCTACAATGAGCAGTTCTTC.

The chain employs TRBV14 and TRBJ1-6, with D unresolved. V was trimmed by 4 bases and J by 9 bases, leaving 10 bases between them. The CDR3 extends over 13 amino acids. Germline V CDR1 and CDR2: SGHDN, FVKESK. The CDR3 DNA follows: TGTGCCAGCAGCCTGATTTACGGTTCACCCCTCCACTTT. Translating it yields CASSLIYGSPLHF.

The genes are TRBV5-6 and TRBJ2-2; D not resolved. This CDR3 region has 12 residues. CDR1 is SGHDT, CDR2 YYEEEE, per germline. Trimming took off 4 bases at V and 4 bases at J, with 5 bases between the two ends. As DNA, the CDR3 is TGTGCCAGCAGCCCTTCCACCGGGGAGCTGTTTTTT. It specifies CASSPSTGELFF.

The sample holds many counts of this clone. This chain connects TRBV13 to TRBJ2-1, with a possible D match to TRBD2 (7 bases). CDR1 is PRHDT, CDR2 FYEKMQ, per germline (reference sequence). V was clipped by 1 base and J by 1 base, with 17 bases between them. The CDR3 has 18 residues. The CDR3 DNA sequence: TGTGCCAGCAGCTTAGAGGGGGGGTCGGAGGGGTCCTACAATGAGCAGTTCTTC. Its protein is CASSLEGGSEGSYNEQFF. Together with reference TRBV13 and TRBJ2-1, the CDR3 gives the full variable domain: AAGVIQSPRHLIKEKRETATLKCYPIPRHDTVYWYQQGPGQDPQFLISFYEKMQSDKGSIPDRFSAQQFSDYHSELNMSSLELGDSALYFCASSLEGGSEGSYNEQFFGPGTRLTVL.

J is TRBJ2-5 and V is TRBV5-1; the D gene is possibly TRBD1 (5 bases). This CDR3 contains 15 residues. V dropped 0 bases and J dropped 0 bases, with 9 bases sitting between them. Germline V lookup: CDR1 SGHRS, CDR2 YFSETQ. CDR3 region: CASSLDRMYQETQYF. Here the CDR3 DNA reads TGCGCCAGCAGCTTGGACAGGATGTACCAAGAGACCCAGTACTTC.

The rearrangement joins TRBV10-3 to TRBJ1-1; the D is unclear. The germline V gene encodes CDR1 ENHRY and CDR2 SYGVKD. CDR3 length: 16 residues. Trimming removed 0 bases at V and 10 bases at J, with 21 bases between. The CDR3 region is CAISESSGFSGRAAFF. The CDR3 DNA reads TGTGCCATCAGTGAGTCCTCCGGTTTCTCTGGGCGGGCAGCTTTCTTT.

The chain recombines TRBV7-9 with TRBJ2-7, with TRBD1 matching over 7 bases. Looked up from germline, CDR1 is SEHNR and CDR2 is FQNEAQ (reference sequence). V shed 2 bases, J shed 1 base, and the junction held 17 bases outside the gene matches. This CDR3 is 19 amino acids long. The CDR3 loop is CASSLSPDLSPRGSYEQYF. The CDR3 DNA follows: TGTGCCAGCAGCTTAAGTCCGGATCTCTCTCCCAGGGGGTCCTACGAGCAGTACTTC.

The chain joins TRBV7-2 to TRBJ2-2; D possibly corresponds to TRBD1 (5 bases). Deletions cut 4 bases from V and 0 bases from J, with 12 bases between. The CDR3 totals 16 residues. Germline CDR1 is SGHTA and CDR2 is FQGNSA. The CDR3 sequence: CASSSLTDTNTGELFF. CDR3 coding DNA: TGTGCCAGCAGCTCGTTGACAGATACGAACACCGGGGAGCTGTTTTTT.

The count of this clone is one. The chain couples TRBV20-1 to TRBJ2-7, with D perhaps matching TRBD1 (6 bases). The V gene lost 6 bases and the J gene lost 5 bases, with 11 bases spanning the gap. CDR1 and CDR2 from the germline V gene are DFQATT and SNEGSKA (reference sequence). The CDR3 loop spans 11 amino acids. CDR3 coding DNA: TGCAGTGCCCCCAGGGGAAACGAGCAGTACTTC. Its protein product is CSAPRGNEQYF.

The V and J genes are TRBV5-4 and TRBJ1-5, with D uncertain. Germline V gene lookup returns CDR1 SGHNT and CDR2 YYREEE (reference sequence). The CDR3 has 17 amino acids. Deletions cut 2 bases from V and 6 bases from J, with 21 bases between. The CDR3 DNA reads as TGTGCCAGCAGCTTCGGACCTATGGAGGATTATAGTCAGCCCCAGCATTTT. Its protein product is CASSFGPMEDYSQPQHF.

This clone was counted once. This sequence joins TRBV2 and TRBJ2-5, with no clear D. The CDR3 sequence is 12 residues long. Per the germline V gene, CDR1 is SNHLY and CDR2 is FYNNEI. V was cut by 10 bases and J by 1 base, with 10 bases left in between. CDR3 protein: CATSRGQETQYF. The CDR3 DNA follows: TGTGCCACATCGCGCGGCCAAGAGACCCAGTACTTC. Full variable domain (rest looked up from reference TRBV2 and TRBJ2-5): EPEVTQTPSHQVTQMGQEVILRCVPISNHLYFYWYRQILGQKVEFLVSFYNNEISEKSEIFDDQFSVERPDGSNFTLKIRSTKLEDSAMYFCATSRGQETQYFGPGTRLLVL.

The rearrangement joins TRBV7-9 to TRBJ1-1; D is unresolved. The CDR3 is 12 amino acids. The V end lost 3 bases, the J end lost 10 bases, and 12 bases lay between the germline ends. In germline, CDR1 is SEHNR, CDR2 FQNEAQ (reference sequence). DNA of the CDR3: TGTGCCAGCAGCTTTGCGGGAAGAGGAGCTTTCTTT. Translated, it gives CASSFAGRGAFF.

The J gene is TRBJ2-3, the V gene TRBV5-1; tentatively, D is TRBD1 (6 bases). The germline V gene encodes CDR1 SGHRS and CDR2 YFSETQ. V was clipped by 1 base and J by 3 bases, with 12 bases between them. The CDR3 length is 15 residues. The CDR3 sequence is CASSLYSGTTDTQYF. The DNA for the CDR3 is TGCGCCAGCAGCTTGTACTCAGGGACAACAGATACGCAGTATTTT.

The chain combines TRBV7-9 with TRBJ2-7; possibly TRBD2 for D (5 bases). The CDR3 loop spans 14 amino acids. The V gene's germline CDR1 is SEHNR and CDR2 FQNEAQ (reference sequence). The V end lost 4 bases, the J end lost 3 bases, and 13 bases lay between the germline ends. The CDR3 sequence is CASSSTLEYYEQYF. The CDR3 nucleotides read TGTGCCAGCAGCTCGACACTAGAATACTACGAGCAGTACTTC.

The V and J genes are TRBV29-1 and TRBJ2-5; D call uncertain. Germline values: CDR1 SQVTM, CDR2 ANQGSEA. Trimming removed 4 bases from V and 7 bases from J, with 7 bases in between. The CDR3 is made up of 10 amino acids. The CDR3 DNA sequence: TGCAGCGTTGTCCGCGGGACCCAGTACTTC. It is translated as CSVVRGTQYF.

The gene calls are TRBV19 and TRBJ2-1, with TRBD2 identical over 15 bases. V shed 6 bases, J shed 10 bases, and the junction held 4 bases outside the gene matches. Looked up from germline, CDR1 is LNHDA and CDR2 is SQIVND (reference sequence). This CDR3 region has 14 residues. The CDR3: CASSRTSGRGEQFF. For the CDR3, the DNA is TGTGCCAGTAGCCGGACTAGCGGGAGGGGGGAGCAGTTCTTC.